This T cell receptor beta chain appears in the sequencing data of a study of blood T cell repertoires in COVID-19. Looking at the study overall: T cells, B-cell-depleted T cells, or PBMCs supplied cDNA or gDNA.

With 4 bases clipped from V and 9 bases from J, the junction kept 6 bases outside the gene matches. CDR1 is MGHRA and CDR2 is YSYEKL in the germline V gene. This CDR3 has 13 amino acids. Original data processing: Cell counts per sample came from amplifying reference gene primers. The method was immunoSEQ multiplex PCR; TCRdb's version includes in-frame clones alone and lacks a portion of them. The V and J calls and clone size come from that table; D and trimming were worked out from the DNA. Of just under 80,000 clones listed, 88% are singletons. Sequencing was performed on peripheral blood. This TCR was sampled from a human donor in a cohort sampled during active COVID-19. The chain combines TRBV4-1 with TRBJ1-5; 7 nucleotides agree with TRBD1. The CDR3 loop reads CASSPDRRRPQHF. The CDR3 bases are TGCGCCAGCAGCCCGGACAGGCGACGGCCCCAGCATTTT.